A single sample is the source of the 11 T cell receptor beta chains below, sequenced in a study of cytomegalovirus exposure and HLA in healthy donors (dated by TCRdb to 2016 to 2017). Library preparation was by the immunoSEQ multiplex PCR assay. For the multiplex PCR, a mixture combining 60 forward primers for TCR Vbeta segments and 13 reverse primers for TCR Jbeta segments was used. Drawn from immuneACCESS, this table holds only the in-frame rearrangements with V and J called that TCRdb kept. Clones are partly lost; checked studies trace under half to an unresolved V gene and leave the rest unexplained. This sample comprises fewer than 200,000 clones, 81% of them detected only once. The ten largest clones represent about 3.5% of the sample. Sequenced: PBMCs. The receptors shown here come from a man aged 40-50 years in good health and CMV-seropositive.

This chain connects TRBV7-6 to TRBJ1-1; 7 nucleotides agree with TRBD1. CDR3 length equals 15 residues. The germline V gene has CDR1 SGHVS and CDR2 FNYEAQ. With V trimmed by 4 bases and J by 5 bases, 10 bases remained unmatched. Written as DNA, the CDR3 is TGTGCCAGCAGCTCCCAGACAGGGTTCGGTACTGAAGCTTTCTTT. Residues: CASSSQTGFGTEAFF.

This clone was recorded a few times. J is TRBJ2-4 and V is TRBV7-2; D gene ambiguous. CDR1 SGHTA and CDR2 FQGNSA come from the germline V gene. The V end was cut by 5 bases, the J end by 0 bases, with 17 bases between. CDR3 length: 17 residues. This CDR3 reads CASSKAARLEAKNIQYF. The CDR3 DNA reads as TGTGCCAGCAGCAAGGCGGCTCGATTGGAAGCCAAAAACATTCAGTACTTC.

J is TRBJ2-1 and V is TRBV5-1; 7 nucleotides match TRBD1. Trimming cost V 0 bases and J 8 bases; bases outside gene matches: 5. The V gene's germline CDR1 is SGHRS and CDR2 YFSETQ. The CDR3 runs 14 residues. DNA of the CDR3: TGCGCCAGCAGCTTGGCTCAGGGGGTCGATGAGCAGTTCTTC. Amino acids: CASSLAQGVDEQFF.

The chain links TRBV5-4 to TRBJ1-2; 7 nucleotides agree with TRBD1. The CDR3 has 13 amino acids. Germline trimming cut 2 bases from V and 7 bases from J; bases unmatched to any gene: 5. In germline, CDR1 is SGHNT, CDR2 YYREEE (reference sequence). In DNA form, the CDR3 reads TGTGCCAGCAGCTTAGAACAGGGGCTTGGCTACACCTTC. Protein product: CASSLEQGLGYTF.

This chain links TRBV9 with TRBJ2-5; 8 nucleotides agree with TRBD2. Per the germline V gene, CDR1 is SGDLS and CDR2 is YYNGEE. The CDR3 is 16 residues long. J gave up 5 bases and V 3 bases, and 12 bases lay outside the gene matches. The CDR3 nucleotides read TGTGCCAGCAGCGCCTGGGACATAGCGGGAAGGGAGACCCAGTACTTC. It yields the protein CASSAWDIAGRETQYF.

The chain couples TRBV6-1 to TRBJ2-7, with D perhaps matching TRBD2 (6 bases). The CDR3 loop spans 15 amino acids. Germline assignment: CDR1 MNHNS and CDR2 SASEGT. V lost 7 bases and J lost 3, with 19 bases in between. CDR3 in amino acids: CASIKTPGGNYEQYF. CDR3 nucleotide sequence: TGTGCCAGCATAAAAACCCCCGGGGGTAACTACGAGCAGTACTTC.

The CDR3, as DNA: TGTGCCAGCAGCTTAGGGGACAGGGTTAGCTACACCTTC. This codes for CASSLGDRVSYTF. The chain is built from TRBV7-9 and TRBJ1-2; 9 bases fit TRBD1. The germline CDR1 and CDR2 sequences are SEHNR and FQNEAQ (reference sequence). This CDR3 has 13 residues. V lost 1 base and J lost 9; bases outside the gene matches: 3.

The chain couples TRBV15 to TRBJ2-6; D possibly corresponds to TRBD1 (5 bases). Looked up from germline, CDR1 is LNHNV and CDR2 is YYDKDF (reference sequence). The CDR3 totals 17 residues. V was trimmed by 1 base and J by 0 bases, leaving 10 bases between them. For the CDR3, the DNA is TGTGCCACCAGCAGAGGACAGACCTACTCTGGGGCCAACGTCCTGACTTTC. As protein: CATSRGQTYSGANVLTF.

V is TRBV30 and J is TRBJ2-7; 9 bases are a match to TRBD1. CDR3 length: 14 amino acids. After removal of 3 bases from V and 2 bases from J, the junction contained 5 bases not matched to a gene. Germline V gene data show CDR1 as GTSNPN and CDR2 as SVGIG (reference sequence). Written as DNA, the CDR3 is TGTGCCTGGAGGCGACAGGGGGTTACCTACGAGCAGTACTTC. It translates to CAWRRQGVTYEQYF.

The chain recombines TRBV10-3 with TRBJ1-5; TRBD1 matches 7 bases. The V segment lost 6 bases and the J segment 2 bases; nucleotides outside the gene matches: 1. CDR3 length: 13 amino acids. Germline CDR1 ENHRY, CDR2 SYGVKD. For the CDR3, the DNA is TGTGCCATCAGCGGACAGGGCAATCAGCCCCAGCATTTT. This codes for CAISGQGNQPQHF.

This clone was counted once. The rearrangement links TRBV5-6 to TRBJ2-1; D gene uncertain. This CDR3 spans 13 amino acids. Looked up from germline, CDR1 is SGHDT and CDR2 is YYEEEE. V was shortened by 1 base and J by 8 bases, with 10 bases between the two germline ends. CDR3: CASSLRSSHEQFF. The CDR3, as DNA: TGTGCCAGCAGCTTGAGAAGCTCCCATGAGCAGTTCTTC.